This T cell receptor beta chain was documented in a study of cytomegalovirus exposure and HLA in healthy donors. This clone has ten or more counts. Its antigen is as yet unknown. Trimming stripped 2 bases from V and 9 bases from J, with 14 bases between. In germline, CDR1 is MDHEN, CDR2 SYDVKM. This CDR3 contains 13 residues. Use of 60 Vbeta and 13 Jbeta primers characterized the PCR. Libraries were prepared by immunoSEQ multiplex PCR; TCRdb keeps only in-frame clonotypes and omits some of them. The sample contains about 140,000 clones, 70% to 80% of which appear only once. Study-wide results and caveats: In a later analysis, across HLA loci, associated TCR counts were highest for DRB1, lowest for HLA-C. Per published reports, the classifier diagnosed cytomegalovirus status with high specificity and sensitivity. Reportedly, HLA-A and HLA-B alleles of most subjects were accurately predicted from TCR beta. Later analysis identified a missense DCLRE1C variant that was linked to TCR beta V- and J-gene trimming.

This receptor was obtained from a man aged 40-50 years in good health and CMV-seropositive. This chain connects TRBV28 to TRBJ2-7, with D possibly matching TRBD2 (6 bases). The sequenced sample consisted of PBMCs. CDR3 in amino acids: CASSLNTGRSQYF. CDR3 in DNA: TGTGCCAGCAGTTTAAACACGGGGAGGTCGCAGTACTTC.